This entry lists 12 T cell receptor beta chains sequenced from one sample in a study of cytomegalovirus exposure and HLA in healthy donors. 60 Vbeta and 13 Jbeta primers were used in PCR. TCRdb keeps only in-frame clones here, not all; method: immunoSEQ multiplex PCR. This table has around 180,000 clones, roughly 80% appearing once. Sequencing was done on a sample of PBMCs. These receptors were obtained from a man aged 40-49 years in good health and CMV-seronegative.

This clone appeared a few times. The chain uses TRBV18 and TRBJ2-1; 7 nucleotides line up with TRBD1. V lost 1 base to trimming and J lost 2 bases; unmatched junction nucleotides: 2. The CDR3 loop spans 15 amino acids. Germline V gene lookup returns CDR1 KGHSH and CDR2 LQKENI. Written as DNA, the CDR3 is TGTGCCAGCTCACCACAACAGGGGCCCTACAATGAGCAGTTCTTC. Amino acid sequence: CASSPQQGPYNEQFF.

This rearrangement joins TRBV7-9 to TRBJ1-2; D remains unclear. Germline loops: CDR1 SEHNR, CDR2 FQNEAQ (reference sequence). The CDR3 consists of 12 residues. The V end was cut by 6 bases, the J end by 4 bases, with 9 bases between. The CDR3 nucleotides are TGTGCCAGCAGTCAACCGGGCTATGGCTACACCTTC. Residues: CASSQPGYGYTF.

The gene calls are TRBV18 and TRBJ2-7; TRBD1 agrees at 9 bases. The J segment lost 1 base and the V segment lost 3 bases, leaving 4 bases of the junction unmatched. The CDR3 is 15 residues long. Germline CDR1 reads KGHSH; CDR2 reads LQKENI. In DNA, the CDR3 is TGTGCCAGCTCACCCGTAGGGACAGGGTCCTACGAGCAGTACTTC. This translates into CASSPVGTGSYEQYF.

Details on this clone: One junction end does not reproduce the germline sequence, and a read error may be involved. The rearrangement joins TRBV9 to TRBJ1-6, with unresolved D. The CDR3 length is 14 residues. The germline V gene encodes CDR1 SGDLS and CDR2 YYNGEE. The CDR3, as DNA: TGTGCCAGCAGCGTAGATACAGTCAATTCACCCCCCCACTTT. Translation: CASSVDTVNSPPHF.

This chain links TRBV5-1 with TRBJ2-2; D is uncertain. Germline lookup yields CDR1 SGHRS and CDR2 YFSETQ. Trimming pared 1 base from V and 0 bases from J, leaving 10 bases between. The CDR3 sequence is 16 residues long. CDR3: CASSLFTASNTGELFF. The CDR3 DNA follows: TGCGCCAGCAGCTTGTTTACAGCCTCGAACACCGGGGAGCTGTTTTTT.

The gene calls are TRBV11-2 and TRBJ2-3; 10 nucleotides align to TRBD2. Germline V lookup: CDR1 SGHAT, CDR2 FQNNGV. This CDR3 has 15 amino acids. The V gene end was trimmed by 0 bases and the J gene end by 7 bases; junction bases not matched to a gene: 4. CDR3 sequence reads: CASSLEGLAENTQYF. In DNA form, the CDR3 reads TGTGCCAGCAGCTTAGAAGGACTAGCGGAAAATACGCAGTATTTT.

This chain connects TRBV7-3 to TRBJ2-1; 7 bases agree with TRBD2. Germline trimming cut 2 bases from V and 7 bases from J; bases unmatched to any gene: 2. The CDR3 loop spans 13 amino acids. The germline V gene has CDR1 SGHTA and CDR2 FQGTGA. Written as DNA, the CDR3 is TGTGCCAGCAGCTTAGGACTAGGAAATGAGCAGTTCTTC. Its translation: CASSLGLGNEQFF. The variable domain in full, completed from reference TRBV7-3 and TRBJ2-1, reads GAGVSQTPSNKVTEKGKYVELRCDPISGHTALYWYRQSLGQGPEFLIYFQGTGAADDSGLPNDRFFAVRPEGSVSTLKIQRTERGDSAVYLCASSLGLGNEQFFGPGTRLTVL.

This clone appeared a single time. This chain uses TRBV18 with TRBJ1-1; 7 bases line up with TRBD1. The CDR3 loop spans 12 amino acids. With 4 bases clipped from V and 7 bases from J, the junction kept 3 bases outside the gene matches. Germline CDR1 is KGHSH and CDR2 is LQKENI. The CDR3 sequence: CASSQDRVEAFF. DNA of the CDR3: TGTGCCAGCTCACAAGACAGGGTTGAAGCTTTCTTT.

V and J are TRBV6-6 and TRBJ1-2; maybe TRBD1 (6 bases). Between the trimmed V and J ends, which lost 8 bases and 7 bases, there was a span of 14 bases. The CDR3 consists of 12 residues. Germline loops: CDR1 MNHNY, CDR2 SVGAGI (reference sequence). In nucleotides, the CDR3 is TGTGCCAGCGGGGGCGCGGAAGGTGGCTACACCTTC. Encoded protein: CASGGAEGGYTF.

The rearrangement uses TRBV12-5 and TRBJ2-7; TRBD2 might be the D (5 bases). V was shortened by 6 bases and J by 2 bases, with 14 bases between the two germline ends. The CDR3 is made up of 14 amino acids. Germline CDR1 and CDR2: LGHNT and FRNRAP. This CDR3 is CASGRPGLPYEQYF. The CDR3 bases are TGTGCTAGTGGCAGGCCCGGACTGCCCTACGAGCAGTACTTC.

The V call is TRBV6-5, the J call TRBJ1-1, with D tentatively TRBD1 (6 bases). This CDR3 is built from 15 residues. V was shortened by 2 bases and J by 7 bases, with 17 bases between the two germline ends. Looked up from germline, CDR1 is MNHEY and CDR2 is SVGAGI. The CDR3 DNA sequence: TGTGCCAGCAGTTACCGATCCACAGGGAATAATGAAGCTTTCTTT. It is translated as CASSYRSTGNNEAFF.

V is TRBV19 and J is TRBJ2-1; tentative D call: TRBD2 (7 bases). The CDR3 has 16 residues. CDR1 and CDR2 (germline): LNHDA, SQIVND (reference sequence). Trimming shortened V by 1 base and J by 1 base, and 11 bases separated the two germline ends. Written as DNA, the CDR3 is TGTGCCAGTAGTATAGTTGAGGGGGGGTCCTACAATGAGCAGTTCTTC. Protein: CASSIVEGGSYNEQFF.